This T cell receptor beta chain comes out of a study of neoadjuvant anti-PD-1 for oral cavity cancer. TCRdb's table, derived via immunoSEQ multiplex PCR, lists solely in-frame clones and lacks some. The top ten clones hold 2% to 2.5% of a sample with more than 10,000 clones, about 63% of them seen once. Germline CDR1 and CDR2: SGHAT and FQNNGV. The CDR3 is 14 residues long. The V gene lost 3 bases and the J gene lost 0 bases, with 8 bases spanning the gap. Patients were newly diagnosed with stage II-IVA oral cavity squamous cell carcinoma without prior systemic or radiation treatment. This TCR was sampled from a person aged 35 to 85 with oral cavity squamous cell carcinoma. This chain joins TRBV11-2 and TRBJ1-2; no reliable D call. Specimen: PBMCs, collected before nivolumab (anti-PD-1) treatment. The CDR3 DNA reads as TGTGCCAGCAGCTTTACGGGGTCTAACTATGGCTACACCTTC. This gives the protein CASSFTGSNYGYTF.